The rows below give T cell receptor beta chains drawn from one sample of a study of identical twins. MiXCR was run by TCRdb on the 5' RACE reads, yielding one entry per CDR3 protein. The table records 640,000 or so distinct CDR3 sequences, around 6% of them present only once. The sample consisted of naive T cells sorted from blood. The receptor set was obtained from a man aged 18 to 30 in good health. CDR3s include the opening cysteine and the closing phenylalanine or tryptophan. The D gene is left open where the match is weak. Where a row states a size, it is once, few, many or the class of an expanded clone; other rows omit it.

cdr3_aa cdr3_nt d_call j_call v_call clone_size
CASSVVSGRGTDTQYF TGTGCCAGCAGCGTAGTTAGCGGGAGAGGCACAGATACGCAGTATTTT TRBD2 TRBJ2-3 TRBV9 many
CASSKTSGRAMAYNEQFF TGCGCCAGCAGCAAGACTAGCGGGAGGGCCATGGCCTACAATGAGCAGTTCTTC TRBD2 TRBJ2-1 TRBV5-1 many
CSTKSFTDTQYF TGCAGCACAAAAAGCTTCACAGATACGCAGTATTTT . TRBJ2-3 TRBV20-1 many
CASSLPGTDRKTQYF TGTGCCAGCAGCTTACCCGGGACTGATAGAAAGACCCAGTACTTC . TRBJ2-5 TRBV5-5 .
CATSRGNHGYTDTQYF TGTGCCACCAGCAGAGGAAACCACGGTTACACAGATACGCAGTATTTT . TRBJ2-3 TRBV15 .
CSVLDGHNEQFF TGCAGCGTTCTGGACGGTCACAATGAGCAGTTCTTC . TRBJ2-1 TRBV29-1 many
CATSRDINRGEKLFF TGTGCCACCAGCAGAGATATAAACCGGGGTGAAAAACTGTTTTTT . TRBJ1-4 TRBV15 few
CASSLTSRNEQFF TGTGCCAGCAGCTTGACTAGTAGGAATGAGCAGTTCTTC . TRBJ2-1 TRBV12-3/TRBV12-4 many
CASSWDRGLGNEQFF TGTGCCAGCAGCTGGGACAGGGGGCTGGGCAATGAGCAGTTCTTC TRBD1 TRBJ2-1 TRBV5-6 many
CASSYSPKLSYEQYF TGTGCCAGCAGTTACTCTCCTAAACTTTCCTACGAGCAGTACTTC . TRBJ2-7 TRBV6-5 few
CASSVAGTASTDTQYF TGTGCCAGCAGCGTAGCGGGGACAGCTAGCACAGATACGCAGTATTTT TRBD1 TRBJ2-3 TRBV9 few
CASSLVTGGDTGELFF TGCGCCAGCAGCTTGGTGACAGGGGGCGACACCGGGGAGCTGTTTTTT TRBD1 TRBJ2-2 TRBV5-1 .
CASSLSQGTAYEQYF TGTGCCAGCAGCTTATCCCAGGGGACAGCCTACGAGCAGTACTTC TRBD1 TRBJ2-7 TRBV12-3/TRBV12-4 many
CVAWGVNSPLHF TGTGTCGCGTGGGGGGTAAATTCACCCCTCCACTTT . TRBJ1-6 TRBV6-1 .
CASGRGSQETQYF TGTGCCAGCGGTAGGGGGTCACAAGAGACCCAGTACTTC . TRBJ2-5 TRBV11-2 .
CASSLDKLNEQFF TGTGCCAGCAGCTTAGACAAGCTAAATGAGCAGTTCTTC . TRBJ2-1 TRBV11-2 few
CASSSNFKSGGYTF TGTGCCAGCAGTTCTAACTTTAAGTCGGGAGGCTACACCTTC . TRBJ1-2 TRBV6-5 many
CASSQVDYNTQYF TGTGCCAGCAGCCAAGTGGACTACAATACGCAGTATTTT . TRBJ2-3 TRBV3-1 .
CATSDLNSLAGEETQYF TGTGCCACCAGTGATTTGAACTCCCTAGCGGGAGAAGAGACCCAGTACTTC TRBD2 TRBJ2-5 TRBV24-1 many
CASSVGANQPQHF TGTGCCAGCAGCGTAGGGGCCAATCAGCCCCAGCATTTT . TRBJ1-5 TRBV9 many
CSVGQGNIQYF TGCAGCGTTGGACAGGGGAACATTCAGTACTTC TRBD1 TRBJ2-4 TRBV29-1 many
CASSPRGGTGVPYEQYF TGTGCCAGCTCCCCACGGGGAGGGACAGGGGTGCCCTACGAGCAGTACTTC TRBD1 TRBJ2-7 TRBV6-1 .
CSVGRGEAFF TGCAGCGTTGGGCGTGGGGAAGCTTTCTTT . TRBJ1-1 TRBV29-1 .
CASSLEWTGSTDTQYF TGTGCCAGCAGTTTAGAGTGGACAGGGAGCACAGATACGCAGTATTTT TRBD1 TRBJ2-3 TRBV6-5 .
CSVGQGQETQYF TGCAGCGTTGGACAGGGGCAAGAGACCCAGTACTTC TRBD1 TRBJ2-5 TRBV29-1 many
CASSTGGRTYEQYF TGCGCCAGCAGCACAGGGGGCAGAACCTACGAGCAGTACTTC TRBD1 TRBJ2-7 TRBV5-1 .
CASSYDVETQYF TGTGCCAGCAGTTATGATGTGGAGACCCAGTACTTC . TRBJ2-5 TRBV6-5 .
CAWSGSGTQETQYF TGTGCCTGGAGTGGAAGCGGTACTCAAGAGACCCAGTACTTC . TRBJ2-5 TRBV30 .